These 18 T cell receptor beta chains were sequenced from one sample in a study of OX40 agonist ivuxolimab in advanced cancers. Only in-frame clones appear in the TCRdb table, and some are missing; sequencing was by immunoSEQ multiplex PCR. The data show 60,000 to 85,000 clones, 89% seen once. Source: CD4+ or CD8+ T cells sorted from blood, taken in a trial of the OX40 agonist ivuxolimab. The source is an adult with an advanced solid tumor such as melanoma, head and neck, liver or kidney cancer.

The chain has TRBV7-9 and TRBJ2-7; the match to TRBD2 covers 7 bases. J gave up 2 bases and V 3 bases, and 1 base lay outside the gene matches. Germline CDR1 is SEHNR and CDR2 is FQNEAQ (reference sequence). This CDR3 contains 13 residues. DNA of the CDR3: TGTGCCAGCAGCTTCGGGGGGACCTACGAGCAGTACTTC. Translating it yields CASSFGGTYEQYF.

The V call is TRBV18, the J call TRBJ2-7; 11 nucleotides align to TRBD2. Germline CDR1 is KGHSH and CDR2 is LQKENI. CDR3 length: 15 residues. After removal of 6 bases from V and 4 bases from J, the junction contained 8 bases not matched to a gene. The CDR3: CASSFGTSGSYEQYF. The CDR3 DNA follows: TGTGCCAGCTCGTTTGGGACTAGCGGAAGTTACGAGCAGTACTTC.

The CDR3 here is CASSASGRARLYNEQFF. The CDR3 DNA reads TGTGCCAGCAGTGCCAGCGGGAGGGCCAGGCTGTACAATGAGCAGTTCTTC. The chain recombines TRBV27 with TRBJ2-1; 10 bases line up with TRBD2. CDR1 and CDR2 from the germline V gene are MNHEY and SMNVEV (reference sequence). The CDR3 consists of 17 residues. Unmatched junction bases numbered 11, after V lost 5 bases and J lost 4 bases.

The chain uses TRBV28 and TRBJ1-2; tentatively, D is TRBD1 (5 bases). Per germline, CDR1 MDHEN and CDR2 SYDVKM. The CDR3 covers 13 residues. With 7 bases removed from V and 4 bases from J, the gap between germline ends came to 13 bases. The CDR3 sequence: CASKQALSYGYTF. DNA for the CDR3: TGTGCCAGCAAACAGGCCTTATCCTATGGCTACACCTTC.

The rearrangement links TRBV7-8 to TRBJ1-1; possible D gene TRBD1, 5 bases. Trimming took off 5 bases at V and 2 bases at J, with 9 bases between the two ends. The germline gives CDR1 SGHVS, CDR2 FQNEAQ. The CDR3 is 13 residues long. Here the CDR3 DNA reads TGTGCCAGCAGCCCTGGGGGTAACACTGAAGCTTTCTTT. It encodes CASSPGGNTEAFF.

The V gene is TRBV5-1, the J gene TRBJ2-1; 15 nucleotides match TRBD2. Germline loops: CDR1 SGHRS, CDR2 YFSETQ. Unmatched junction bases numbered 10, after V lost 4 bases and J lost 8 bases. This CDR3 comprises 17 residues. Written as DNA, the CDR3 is TGCGCCAGCAGCCCCCCGGGACTAGCGGGAGGTTCCGATGAGCAGTTCTTC. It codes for CASSPPGLAGGSDEQFF.

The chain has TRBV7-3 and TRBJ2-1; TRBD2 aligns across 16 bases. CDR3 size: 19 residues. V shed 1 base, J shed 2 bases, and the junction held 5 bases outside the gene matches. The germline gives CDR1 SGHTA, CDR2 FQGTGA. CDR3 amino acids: CASSLRGLAGGPTYNEQFF. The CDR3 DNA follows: TGTGCCAGCAGCTTAAGGGGACTAGCGGGAGGGCCAACCTACAATGAGCAGTTCTTC.

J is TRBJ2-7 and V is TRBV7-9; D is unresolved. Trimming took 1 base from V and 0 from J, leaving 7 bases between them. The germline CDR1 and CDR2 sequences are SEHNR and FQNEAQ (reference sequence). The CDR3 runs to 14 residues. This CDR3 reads CASSLEASSYEQYF. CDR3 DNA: TGTGCCAGCAGCTTAGAGGCTAGCTCCTACGAGCAGTACTTC.

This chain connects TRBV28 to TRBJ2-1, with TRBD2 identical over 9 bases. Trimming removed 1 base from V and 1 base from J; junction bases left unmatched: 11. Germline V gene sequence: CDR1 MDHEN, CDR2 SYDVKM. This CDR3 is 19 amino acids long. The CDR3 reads CASSLSSGRLWGSYNEQFF. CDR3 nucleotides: TGTGCCAGCAGTTTATCCAGCGGGAGGCTCTGGGGATCCTACAATGAGCAGTTCTTC.

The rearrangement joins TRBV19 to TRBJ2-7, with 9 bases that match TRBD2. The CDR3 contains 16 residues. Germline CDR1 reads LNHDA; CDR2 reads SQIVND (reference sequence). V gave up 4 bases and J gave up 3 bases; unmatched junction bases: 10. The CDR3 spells CASSTAGREGNYEQYF. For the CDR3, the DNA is TGTGCCAGTAGTACCGCTGGGCGGGAGGGGAACTACGAGCAGTACTTC. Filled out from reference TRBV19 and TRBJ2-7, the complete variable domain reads DGGITQSPKYLFRKEGQNVTLSCEQNLNHDAMYWYRQDPGQGLRLIYYSQIVNDFQKGDIAEGYSVSREKKESFPLTVTSAQKNPTAFYLCASSTAGREGNYEQYFGPGTRLTVT.

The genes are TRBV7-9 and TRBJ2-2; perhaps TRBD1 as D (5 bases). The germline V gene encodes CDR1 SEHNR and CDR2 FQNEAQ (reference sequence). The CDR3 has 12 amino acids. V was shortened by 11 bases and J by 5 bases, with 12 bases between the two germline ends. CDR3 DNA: TGTGCCCTGGGGCGCCGGACCGGGGAGCTGTTTTTT. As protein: CALGRRTGELFF.

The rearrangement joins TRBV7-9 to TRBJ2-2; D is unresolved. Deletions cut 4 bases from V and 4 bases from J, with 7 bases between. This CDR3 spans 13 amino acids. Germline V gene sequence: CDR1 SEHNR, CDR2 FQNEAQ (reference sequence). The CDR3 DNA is TGTGCCAGCAGCTACGGGCCCACCGGGGAGCTGTTTTTT. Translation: CASSYGPTGELFF.

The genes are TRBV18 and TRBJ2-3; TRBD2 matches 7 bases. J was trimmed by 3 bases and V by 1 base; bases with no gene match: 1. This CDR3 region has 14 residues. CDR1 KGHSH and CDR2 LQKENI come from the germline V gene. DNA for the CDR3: TGTGCCAGCTCACCACGGGGGGGAACAGATACGCAGTATTTT. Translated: CASSPRGGTDTQYF.

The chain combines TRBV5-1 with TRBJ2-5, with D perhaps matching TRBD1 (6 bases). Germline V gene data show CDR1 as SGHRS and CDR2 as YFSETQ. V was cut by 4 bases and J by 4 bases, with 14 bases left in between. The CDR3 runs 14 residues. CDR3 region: CASSPPGHIETQYF. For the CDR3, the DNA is TGCGCCAGCAGCCCACCGGGACACATAGAGACCCAGTACTTC.

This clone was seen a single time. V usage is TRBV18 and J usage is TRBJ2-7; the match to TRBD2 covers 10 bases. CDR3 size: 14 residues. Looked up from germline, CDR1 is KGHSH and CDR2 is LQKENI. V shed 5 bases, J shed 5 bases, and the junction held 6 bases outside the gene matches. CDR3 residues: CASSASSGSDEQYF. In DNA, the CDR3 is TGTGCCAGCTCAGCCTCTAGCGGGAGTGACGAGCAGTACTTC. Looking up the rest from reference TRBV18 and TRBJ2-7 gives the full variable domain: NAGVMQNPRHLVRRRGQEARLRCSPMKGHSHVYWYRQLPEEGLKFMVYLQKENIIDESGMPKERFSAEFPKEGPSILRIQQVVRGDSAAYFCASSASSGSDEQYFGPGTRLTVT.

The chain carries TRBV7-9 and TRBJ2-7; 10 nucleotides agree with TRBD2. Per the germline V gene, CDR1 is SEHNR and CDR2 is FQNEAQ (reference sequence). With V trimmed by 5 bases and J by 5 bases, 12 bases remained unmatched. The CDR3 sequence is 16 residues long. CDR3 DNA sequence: TGTGCCAGCAGCCCCCGGACTAGCGGCCCGGCTGACGAGCAGTACTTC. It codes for CASSPRTSGPADEQYF.

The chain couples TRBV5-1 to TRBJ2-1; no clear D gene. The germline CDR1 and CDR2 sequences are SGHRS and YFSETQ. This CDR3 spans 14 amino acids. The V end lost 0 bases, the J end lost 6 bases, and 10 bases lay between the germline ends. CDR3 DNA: TGCGCCAGCAGCTTGGGGTCCAGTCTCAATGAGCAGTTCTTC. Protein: CASSLGSSLNEQFF.

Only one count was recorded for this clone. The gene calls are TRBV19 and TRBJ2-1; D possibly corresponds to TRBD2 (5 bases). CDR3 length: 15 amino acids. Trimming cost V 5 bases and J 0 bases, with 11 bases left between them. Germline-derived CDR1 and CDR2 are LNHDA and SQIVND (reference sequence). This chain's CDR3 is CASSPAEISYNEQFF. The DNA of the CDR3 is TGTGCCAGTAGTCCAGCGGAGATCTCCTACAATGAGCAGTTCTTC.